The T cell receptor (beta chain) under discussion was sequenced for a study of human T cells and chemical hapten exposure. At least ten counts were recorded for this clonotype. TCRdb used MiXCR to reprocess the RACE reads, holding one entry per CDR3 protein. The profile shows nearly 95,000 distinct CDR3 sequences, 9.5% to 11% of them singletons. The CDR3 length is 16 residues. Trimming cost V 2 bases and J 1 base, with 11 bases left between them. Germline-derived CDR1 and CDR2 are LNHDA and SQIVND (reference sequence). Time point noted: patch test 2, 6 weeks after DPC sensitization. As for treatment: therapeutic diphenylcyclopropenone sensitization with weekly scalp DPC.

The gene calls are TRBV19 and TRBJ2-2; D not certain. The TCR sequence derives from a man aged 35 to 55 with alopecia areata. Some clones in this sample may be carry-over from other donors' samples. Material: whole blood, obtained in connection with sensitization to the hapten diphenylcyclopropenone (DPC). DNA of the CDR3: TGTGCCAGTAGTATAATCCGACTCCTGAACACCGGGGAGCTGTTTTTT. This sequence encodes CASSIIRLLNTGELFF.